The 2 T cell receptor beta chains in this list originate from one sample, sequenced in a study of T-cell memory formation after mild COVID-19. TCRdb passed the 5' RACE reads through MiXCR, listing each CDR3 protein once. The repertoire holds 400,000 or so distinct CDR3 sequences, roughly 20% seen once, with 7.5% to 9.5% in the top ten. Sample: PBMCs or a T cell subset sorted from them (not recorded which). Source of these receptors: an adult woman who had mild COVID-19 (a few samples of this study predate the infection). Cell type and time point are not known.

This clonotype was seen more than once but under ten times. The CDR3 spells CASSISGPGTDTQYF. CDR3 DNA sequence: TGTGCCAGTAGTATATCAGGGCCCGGCACAGATACGCAGTATTTT. The genes are TRBV19 and TRBJ2-3, with D perhaps TRBD1 (5 bases). In germline, CDR1 is LNHDA, CDR2 SQIVND (reference sequence). Trimming shortened V by 2 bases and J by 1 base, and 10 bases separated the two germline ends. The CDR3 has 15 amino acids.

This chain uses TRBV24-1 with TRBJ2-1, with D unresolved. The germline gives CDR1 KGHDR, CDR2 SFDVKD. The CDR3 contains 13 residues. Trimming took 3 bases from V and 6 from J, leaving 8 bases between them. CDR3 residues: CATSDPTINEQFF. Here the CDR3 DNA reads TGTGCCACCAGTGATCCCACCATCAATGAGCAGTTCTTC.